What follows are 29 T cell receptor beta chains derived from one specimen sequenced in a study of response to subunit inactivated influenza vaccine. TCRdb redid the calling of the RT-PCR reads with MiXCR, one entry per CDR3 protein. Here the sample spans roughly 540,000 distinct CDR3 sequences, under 30% being singletons. This sample was shared with a second study, whose subject was T cells expressing NK-cell markers. That study adds: With UMIs, 5'RACE template switching was used to make TCR beta cDNA.

The sequencing here drew on CD4+ T cells sorted from PBMCs, taken roughly 12 days after vaccination. The receptor source for this set is a middle-aged man who received an inactivated influenza vaccine.

This clonotype occurred many times. This chain uses TRBV29-1 with TRBJ1-5; TRBD1 is a possible D gene (6 bases). CDR3 length: 14 residues. V was trimmed by 6 bases and J by 4 bases, leaving 16 bases between them. In germline, CDR1 is SQVTM, CDR2 ANQGSEA. The DNA for the CDR3 is TGCAGCGTCCGGTGGGGGGGCTATAATCAGCCCCAGCATTTT. It translates to CSVRWGGYNQPQHF.

The count of this clonotype is one. The rearrangement uses TRBV7-8 and TRBJ2-5, with D possibly matching TRBD2 (5 bases). There are 14 residues in the CDR3. Trimming took off 11 bases at V and 1 base at J, with 17 bases between the two ends. Looked up from germline, CDR1 is SGHVS and CDR2 is FQNEAQ. This CDR3 is CASTRAGRQETQYF. The CDR3 DNA reads TGTGCCTCGACTCGCGCGGGCCGCCAAGAGACCCAGTACTTC.

The chain combines TRBV6-2 or TRBV6-3 with TRBJ1-1, with D perhaps matching TRBD1 (6 bases). V was trimmed by 6 bases and J by 0 bases, leaving 17 bases between them. The germline V gene encodes CDR1 MNHEY and CDR2 SVGEGT. There are 16 residues in the CDR3. CDR3: CASRSRQVSMNTEAFF. In DNA, the CDR3 is TGTGCCAGCAGGTCTCGACAGGTTTCTATGAACACTGAAGCTTTCTTT.

The V gene is TRBV28, the J gene TRBJ1-2; no definite D call. The V end lost 3 bases, the J end lost 8 bases, and 7 bases lay between the germline ends. This CDR3 has 11 residues. CDR1 MDHEN and CDR2 SYDVKM come from the germline V gene. The CDR3 sequence is CASSFSLGYTF. The CDR3 coding sequence is TGTGCCAGCAGTTTTTCGCTAGGCTACACCTTC.

This clonotype has a count of ten or more. V and J are TRBV6-1 and TRBJ2-2; D gene ambiguous. CDR1 and CDR2 from the germline V gene are MNHNS and SASEGT. The CDR3 contains 13 residues. With 7 bases removed from V and 5 bases from J, the gap between germline ends came to 11 bases. The CDR3 DNA reads TGTGCCAGCATTGCGGAGAAAACCGGGGAGCTGTTTTTT. This encodes CASIAEKTGELFF.

The rearrangement joins TRBV29-1 to TRBJ2-5, with 7 bases lining up with TRBD2. The J segment lost 5 bases and the V segment lost 7 bases, leaving 7 bases of the junction unmatched. The CDR3 has 12 amino acids. The germline CDR1 and CDR2 sequences are SQVTM and ANQGSEA. The CDR3 DNA sequence: TGCAGCGGGGGACTAATTGGGGAGACCCAGTACTTC. Protein: CSGGLIGETQYF. Complete variable domain (other parts from reference TRBV29-1 and TRBJ2-5): SAVISQKPSRDICQRGTSLTIQCQVDSQVTMMFWYRQQPGQSLTLIATANQGSEATYESGFVIDKFPISRPNLTFSTLTVSNMSPEDSSIYLCSGGLIGETQYFGPGTRLLVL.

The chain recombines TRBV20-1 with TRBJ2-1, with 13 bases fitting TRBD2. The CDR3 length is 17 residues. The germline V gene has CDR1 DFQATT and CDR2 SNEGSKA (reference sequence). The J segment lost 0 bases and the V segment lost 5 bases, leaving 7 bases of the junction unmatched. CDR3 region: CSAAGLAGTSSYNEQFF. CDR3 bases: TGCAGTGCTGCGGGACTAGCGGGGACCAGCTCCTACAATGAGCAGTTCTTC.

The genes are TRBV7-8 and TRBJ2-7; TRBD1 matches 9 bases. Germline CDR1 is SGHVS and CDR2 is FQNEAQ. Unmatched junction bases numbered 10, after V lost 5 bases and J lost 5 bases. The CDR3 has 15 residues. CDR3 residues: CASSKGQGRPHEQYF. The CDR3 DNA sequence: TGTGCCAGCAGCAAAGGACAGGGGAGGCCCCACGAGCAGTACTTC. Filled out from reference TRBV7-8 and TRBJ2-7, the complete variable domain reads GAGVSQSPRYKVAKRGQDVALRCDPISGHVSLFWYQQALGQGPEFLTYFQNEAQLDKSGLPSDRFFAERPEGSVSTLKIQRTQQEDSAVYLCASSKGQGRPHEQYFGPGTRLTVT.

This sequence joins TRBV11-2 and TRBJ2-1, with 12 nucleotides matching TRBD2. Germline V CDR1 and CDR2: SGHAT, FQNNGV. Trimming at V came to 1 base and at J to 9 bases, leaving 4 bases not matched to a gene. The CDR3 covers 15 residues. Written as DNA, the CDR3 is TGTGCCAGCAGCTTAGGGACTAGCGGGATCGGTGAGCAGTTCTTC. Translating gives CASSLGTSGIGEQFF.

V is TRBV5-1 and J is TRBJ2-6; D is unclear. The germline V gene encodes CDR1 SGHRS and CDR2 YFSETQ. The CDR3 runs to 15 residues. The ends were cut back, 0 bases at V and 0 bases at J, with 4 bases in the middle. CDR3: CASSLALSGANVLTF. CDR3 DNA: TGCGCCAGCAGCTTGGCTCTCTCTGGGGCCAACGTCCTGACTTTC. The entire variable domain, with the rest obtained from reference TRBV5-1 and TRBJ2-6, is as follows: KAGVTQTPRYLIKTRGQQVTLSCSPISGHRSVSWYQQTPGQGLQFLFEYFSETQRNKGNFPGRFSGRQFSNSRSEMNVSTLELGDSALYLCASSLALSGANVLTFGAGSRLTVL.

The rearrangement uses TRBV2 and TRBJ2-1; TRBD2 might be the D (5 bases). CDR3 size: 16 residues. Trimming cost V 6 bases and J 1 base, with 16 bases left between them. From germline, CDR1 is SNHLY and CDR2 FYNNEI. Written as DNA, the CDR3 is TGTGCCAGCAGGACCCAAGGGTCGGGGTCCTACAATGAGCAGTTCTTC. Protein sequence: CASRTQGSGSYNEQFF.

This clonotype occurred a few times. The chain has TRBV11-2 and TRBJ2-7; 8 positions match TRBD2. Germline assignment: CDR1 SGHAT and CDR2 FQNNGV. CDR3 length: 15 residues. V trimming: 2 bases; J trimming: 2 bases; junction bases outside the gene matches: 5. DNA for the CDR3: TGTGCCAGCAGCTTAATAACTAGCGGAACCTACGAGCAGTACTTC. The encoded protein is CASSLITSGTYEQYF.

This chain links TRBV10-3 with TRBJ1-1, with D hard to call. V was trimmed by 0 bases and J by 4 bases, leaving 12 bases between them. Germline V lookup: CDR1 ENHRY, CDR2 SYGVKD. The length of the CDR3 is 15 residues. CDR3 bases: TGTGCCATCAGTGAGTCTCAGGTTAAGGGCACTGAAGCTTTCTTT. This codes for CAISESQVKGTEAFF.

As DNA, the CDR3 is TGTGCCATCAGTGAGGGGAGGCTCAAAAGGGCCGGGGAGCTGTTTTTT. This translates into CAISEGRLKRAGELFF. The chain carries TRBV10-3 and TRBJ2-2; D is perhaps TRBD2 (6 bases). CDR3 length equals 16 residues. The V gene lost 2 bases and the J gene lost 6 bases, with 16 bases spanning the gap. CDR1 ENHRY and CDR2 SYGVKD come from the germline V gene.

The rearrangement links TRBV7-3 to TRBJ2-5, with no clear D. The CDR3 has 13 residues. Germline V gene data show CDR1 as SGHTA and CDR2 as FQGTGA. V shed 1 base and J shed 0 bases, with 3 bases lying between them. CDR3 in amino acids: CASSLMYQETQYF. The CDR3 coding sequence is TGTGCCAGCAGCTTAATGTACCAAGAGACCCAGTACTTC. Full variable domain (missing parts from reference TRBV7-3 and TRBJ2-5): GAGVSQTPSNKVTEKGKYVELRCDPISGHTALYWYRQSLGQGPEFLIYFQGTGAADDSGLPNDRFFAVRPEGSVSTLKIQRTERGDSAVYLCASSLMYQETQYFGPGTRLLVL.

This clonotype has only a few counts. This CDR3 reads CASRQPGVEETQYF. The CDR3 region has the DNA TGCGCCAGCAGACAACCGGGGGTTGAGGAGACCCAGTACTTC. The J gene is TRBJ2-5, the V gene TRBV5-1, with a tentative D call TRBD2 (6 bases). CDR3 length: 14 residues. Germline V gives CDR1 SGHRS, CDR2 YFSETQ. V lost 5 bases and J lost 5, with 16 bases in between.

There are a few counts of this clonotype. The V and J genes are TRBV29-1 and TRBJ1-5, with unresolved D. V lost 5 bases to trimming and J lost 2 bases, with 7 bases between them. The germline V gene encodes CDR1 SQVTM and CDR2 ANQGSEA. The CDR3 totals 12 residues. The CDR3 protein is CSVLAGNQPQHF. The DNA of the CDR3 is TGCAGCGTTTTGGCAGGCAATCAGCCCCAGCATTTT.

This clonotype turned up a few times. The V gene is TRBV4-2, the J gene TRBJ2-3, with D perhaps TRBD2 (6 bases). In germline, CDR1 is LGHNA, CDR2 YNFKEQ. Trimming pared 2 bases from V and 3 bases from J, leaving 15 bases between. The CDR3 totals 16 residues. The CDR3 DNA sequence: TGTGCCAGCAGCCAATTCGGAGGGAGTCGAACAGATACGCAGTATTTT. It specifies CASSQFGGSRTDTQYF.

A few counts support this clonotype. The rearrangement uses TRBV7-9 and TRBJ2-6; 9 bases are shared with TRBD1. The V and J ends lost 1 base and 0 bases, in that order; junction bases with no gene match: 1. The germline CDR1 and CDR2 sequences are SEHNR and FQNEAQ (reference sequence). This CDR3 has 17 residues. CDR3 bases: TGTGCCAGCAGCTTAGGGACAGGGGCCTCTGGGGCCAACGTCCTGACTTTC. Protein: CASSLGTGASGANVLTF.

This clonotype was counted many times. The V and J genes are TRBV5-1 and TRBJ1-5; tentative D call: TRBD1 (5 bases). V dropped 1 base and J dropped 1 base, with 9 bases sitting between them. The CDR3 is made up of 15 amino acids. CDR1 is SGHRS and CDR2 is YFSETQ in the germline V gene. The CDR3: CASSLSGGSNQPQHF. The CDR3 coding sequence is TGCGCCAGCAGCTTGAGCGGGGGGAGCAATCAGCCCCAGCATTTT.

This clonotype has more than one count but fewer than ten. The chain couples TRBV7-3 to TRBJ2-2, with D tentatively TRBD2 (6 bases). The CDR3 length is 16 residues. Germline V gene sequence: CDR1 SGHTA, CDR2 FQGTGA. The V end lost 5 bases, the J end lost 0 bases, and 13 bases lay between the germline ends. The DNA of the CDR3 is TGTGCCAGCAGCCCCGCCGGGACTTCGAACACCGGGGAGCTGTTTTTT. Protein product: CASSPAGTSNTGELFF.

This clonotype was observed a handful of times. This chain connects TRBV4-2 to TRBJ2-1; 8 bases are a match to TRBD2. There are 17 residues in the CDR3. CDR1 and CDR2 from the germline V gene are LGHNA and YNFKEQ. J was trimmed by 0 bases and V by 2 bases; bases with no gene match: 6. CDR3: CASSQYERGFSYNEQFF. CDR3 nucleotide sequence: TGTGCCAGCAGCCAATATGAGCGGGGGTTCTCCTACAATGAGCAGTTCTTC.

A single count supports this clonotype. The gene calls are TRBV2 and TRBJ1-6; D perhaps matches TRBD1 (6 bases). V was trimmed by 7 bases and J by 8 bases, leaving 15 bases between them. Germline V gene sequence: CDR1 SNHLY, CDR2 FYNNEI. The CDR3 contains 14 residues. CDR3 DNA sequence: TGTGCCAGCACTGGAGGGGGGACCTATTCACCCCTCCACTTT. Amino acid sequence: CASTGGGTYSPLHF. Full variable domain (missing parts from reference TRBV2 and TRBJ1-6): EPEVTQTPSHQVTQMGQEVILRCVPISNHLYFYWYRQILGQKVEFLVSFYNNEISEKSEIFDDQFSVERPDGSNFTLKIRSTKLEDSAMYFCASTGGGTYSPLHFGNGTRLTVT.

A few counts support this clonotype. This chain connects TRBV24-1 to TRBJ2-2; D is perhaps TRBD1 (6 bases). Germline-derived CDR1 and CDR2 are KGHDR and SFDVKD. The length of the CDR3 is 17 residues. The V end lost 0 bases, the J end lost 0 bases, and 10 bases lay between the germline ends. This chain's CDR3 is CATSDLGTPTNTGELFF. Written as DNA, the CDR3 is TGTGCCACCAGTGATTTGGGGACACCTACGAACACCGGGGAGCTGTTTTTT.

This chain uses TRBV15 with TRBJ2-7, with 13 bases identical to TRBD2. V trimming: 0 bases; J trimming: 0 bases; junction bases outside the gene matches: 5. The germline V gene has CDR1 LNHNV and CDR2 YYDKDF (reference sequence). CDR3 size: 18 residues. The CDR3 coding sequence is TGTGCCACCAGCAGAGATACGGGACTAGCGGGATTCTCCTACGAGCAGTACTTC. Amino acid sequence: CATSRDTGLAGFSYEQYF. Using reference TRBV15 and TRBJ2-7 for the parts outside the CDR3, the full variable domain is DAMVIQNPRYQVTQFGKPVTLSCSQTLNHNVMYWYQQKSSQAPKLLFHYYDKDFNNEADTPDNFQSRRPNTSFCFLDIRSPGLGDTAMYLCATSRDTGLAGFSYEQYFGPGTRLTVT.

This clonotype was recorded only once. One end of the junction varies from germline; a read error may be responsible. V and J are TRBV6-4 and TRBJ2-2; D unresolved. The germline V gene encodes CDR1 MRHNA and CDR2 SNTAGT. This CDR3 is 13 amino acids long. The DNA for the CDR3 is TGTGCCAGCACTGACGACAACACCGGGGAGCTGTTTTTT. Residues: CASTDDNTGELFF.

This chain joins TRBV27 and TRBJ1-1; the D is unclear. This CDR3 has 15 amino acids. Looked up from germline, CDR1 is MNHEY and CDR2 is SMNVEV (reference sequence). Trimming cost V 3 bases and J 5 bases, with 16 bases left between them. The CDR3 spells CASSFGGSGKTEAFF. The DNA of the CDR3 is TGTGCCAGCAGTTTTGGAGGGAGCGGTAAGACTGAAGCTTTCTTT.

The chain employs TRBV20-1 and TRBJ1-2; 11 nucleotides match TRBD1. The CDR3 consists of 14 residues. The V and J ends lost 2 bases and 7 bases, in that order; junction bases with no gene match: 6. Per germline, CDR1 DFQATT and CDR2 SNEGSKA (reference sequence). CDR3 DNA sequence: TGCAGTGCTAGACCAGGGACAGGGGGGGCTGGCTACACCTTC. Encoded protein: CSARPGTGGAGYTF.

The chain joins TRBV20-1 to TRBJ2-3; tentatively, D is TRBD2 (6 bases). With 1 base removed from V and 1 base from J, the gap between germline ends came to 21 bases. The CDR3 is 18 amino acids. Germline V CDR1 and CDR2: DFQATT, SNEGSKA (reference sequence). The CDR3 is CSARGGTRRARGTDTQYF. The CDR3 DNA reads as TGCAGTGCTAGAGGCGGGACGAGAAGAGCGAGAGGCACAGATACGCAGTATTTT.